Each of the 14 T cell receptor beta chains below was sequenced from the same sample in a study of naive and memory T cell subsets. The library had UMIs added by 3' ligation of an oligonucleotide to TCR cDNA. Four PCR rounds used nested alpha and beta constant region primers plus the SP2 primer. Each CDR3 protein gets one entry after TCRdb re-called the 5' RACE reads with MiXCR. The profile shows over 45,000 distinct CDR3 sequences, 6% to 8% of them singletons. These receptors came from a female donor in good health.

This clonotype was seen at least ten times. The chain has TRBV18 and TRBJ2-5; a possible D gene is TRBD2 (6 bases). Germline CDR1 and CDR2: KGHSH and LQKENI. V lost 3 bases and J lost 5, with 22 bases in between. This CDR3 is built from 17 residues. In nucleotides, the CDR3 is TGTGCCAGCTCACCTTGGACTCACTGGTGGGACTTGGAGACCCAGTACTTC. Translating gives CASSPWTHWWDLETQYF.

This clonotype was observed many times. The J gene is TRBJ1-2, the V gene TRBV28; D is ambiguous. V lost 6 bases and J lost 8, with 13 bases in between. CDR3 size: 12 residues. The germline V gene encodes CDR1 MDHEN and CDR2 SYDVKM. Written as DNA, the CDR3 is TGTGCCAGCAGATCGGGAGGGCAAGGCTACACCTTC. The encoded protein is CASRSGGQGYTF.

The CDR3 sequence is CASSSPFGGYTF. The CDR3 DNA reads as TGTGCCAGCAGTTCCCCCTTCGGAGGCTACACCTTC. The chain is built from TRBV27 and TRBJ1-2; no firm D call. The V and J ends lost 4 bases and 8 bases respectively, with 11 bases between them. The CDR3 contains 12 residues. From germline, CDR1 is MNHEY and CDR2 SMNVEV (reference sequence).

By sample fraction, this clonotype is medium-sized. The chain couples TRBV12-3 or TRBV12-4 to TRBJ1-2; D call uncertain. Between the trimmed V and J ends, which lost 2 bases and 8 bases, there was a span of 12 bases. The CDR3 sequence is 13 residues long. The CDR3 DNA sequence: TGTGCCAGCAGTTTACTGGAACAGCTAGGCTACACCTTC. Protein: CASSLLEQLGYTF.

With respect to this clonotype: A read error may be the cause here, since a much bigger clone is one base away. V gene TRBV6-6 combines with J gene TRBJ1-6, with D maybe TRBD1 (5 bases). This CDR3 is 13 amino acids long. The V gene's germline CDR1 is MNHNY and CDR2 SVGAGI (reference sequence). Here the CDR3 reads CASSYARDSPPHF. CDR3 DNA: TGTGCCAGCAGTTATGCGAGGGACTCACCCCCCCACTTT.

This clonotype came up many times. The chain couples TRBV7-9 to TRBJ2-7; D may match TRBD1 or TRBD2 (5 bases each). This CDR3 is built from 14 residues. The ends were cut back, 1 base at V and 3 bases at J, with 10 bases in the middle. In germline, CDR1 is SEHNR, CDR2 FQNEAQ (reference sequence). The DNA for the CDR3 is TGTGCCAGCAGCTTAGGAGGGGAGAACTACGAGCAGTACTTC. It specifies CASSLGGENYEQYF.

This clonotype was detected many times. CDR3 region: CASSYYPGNEAFF. The CDR3 DNA is TGTGCCAGCAGCTACTATCCGGGAAATGAAGCTTTCTTT. The rearrangement links TRBV9 to TRBJ1-1, with D hard to call. V lost 4 bases and J 7 bases, leaving 14 bases between the germline ends. Per the germline V gene, CDR1 is SGDLS and CDR2 is YYNGEE. This CDR3 is built from 13 residues.

This clonotype has at least ten counts. The chain recombines TRBV4-2 with TRBJ1-2; D unclear. CDR1 and CDR2 from the germline V gene are LGHNA and YNFKEQ. This CDR3 region has 16 residues. Trimming shortened V by 1 base and J by 2 bases, and 14 bases separated the two germline ends. CDR3 region: CASSQVVAGTNYGYTF. In nucleotides, the CDR3 is TGTGCCAGCAGCCAAGTGGTGGCAGGAACGAACTATGGCTACACCTTC.

This clonotype was seen only a few times. This sequence joins TRBV7-3 and TRBJ2-1; D not certain. The V end was cut by 2 bases, the J end by 8 bases, with 13 bases between. The CDR3 length is 14 residues. Per the germline V gene, CDR1 is SGHTA and CDR2 is FQGTGA. The CDR3 reads CASSLRQSQDEQFF. The CDR3 nucleotides read TGTGCCAGCAGCTTACGCCAATCGCAAGATGAGCAGTTCTTC.

There are many counts of this clonotype. This chain connects TRBV28 to TRBJ2-6; D is undetermined. CDR1 and CDR2 (germline): MDHEN, SYDVKM. Trimming removed 8 bases at V and 0 bases at J, with 5 bases between. CDR3 length equals 13 residues. The CDR3, as DNA: TGTGCCAGCGTTTACTCTGGGGCCAACGTCCTGACTTTC. Translating it yields CASVYSGANVLTF.

The chain is built from TRBV7-9 and TRBJ2-7; TRBD1 matches 9 bases. The V segment lost 4 bases and the J segment 5 bases; nucleotides outside the gene matches: 15. This CDR3 comprises 17 residues. CDR1 SEHNR and CDR2 FQNEAQ come from the germline V gene (reference sequence). CDR3 amino acids: CASSSTFYGTGLNEQYF. CDR3 nucleotide sequence: TGTGCCAGCAGCTCGACTTTCTACGGGACAGGGTTGAACGAGCAGTACTTC.

V gene TRBV29-1 combines with J gene TRBJ1-2; 7 nucleotides line up with TRBD1. V shed 4 bases and J 0 bases; nucleotides not matched to a gene: 2. The CDR3 is 13 amino acids. Germline assignment: CDR1 SQVTM and CDR2 ANQGSEA. The CDR3 is CSVAGGANYGYTF. CDR3 in DNA: TGCAGCGTTGCAGGGGGAGCTAACTATGGCTACACCTTC.

Ten or more counts support this clonotype. The chain has TRBV20-1 and TRBJ1-6; no clear D. This CDR3 is 15 amino acids long. The germline V gene encodes CDR1 DFQATT and CDR2 SNEGSKA (reference sequence). Trimming pared 1 base from V and 4 bases from J, leaving 11 bases between. CDR3 residues: CSARAHREYNSPLHF. CDR3 bases: TGCAGTGCTAGAGCTCACCGGGAATATAATTCACCCCTCCACTTT.

This clonotype was observed a handful of times. This sequence joins TRBV21-1 and TRBJ2-5. TRBV21-1 is deemed a pseudogene. The CDR3 has 13 amino acids. This chain's CDR3 is CASSKVVGETQYF. CDR3 coding DNA: TGTGCCAGCAGCAAAGTGGTAGGAGAGACCCAGTACTTC.